This record looks at one TCR beta chain sequence and its context. Its cognate antigen is unknown. The germline V gene encodes CDR1 DFQATT and CDR2 SNEGSKA (reference sequence). The CDR3 length is 15 residues. The V end lost 3 bases, the J end lost 4 bases, and 16 bases lay between the germline ends. PCR was performed a second time for about 6 to 12 cycles using a sample-barcoded 5' primer and a J-beta primer mix. Carrying 12 random nucleotides, a template-switch adaptor labeled each individual cDNA molecule. TCRdb used MiXCR to reprocess the 5' RACE reads, holding one entry per CDR3 protein. Here the sample spans 1.5 million to 2 million distinct CDR3 sequences, 28% being singletons. The data derive from a study of blood T cells in healthy people across ages. Study results and limitations: Estimated diversity across one million T cells was deemed an underestimate.

The chain employs TRBV20-1 and TRBJ1-5, with a weak D call TRBD1 (6 bases). The clonotype was recovered from a woman aged 25 to 39 in good health. Sequences were obtained from blood. In nucleotides, the CDR3 is TGCAGTGCTAGGCGCGGGGCAACAGGGAATCAGCCCCAGCATTTT. Translating it yields CSARRGATGNQPQHF.